The 29 T cell receptor beta chains presented below share a single source sample, sequenced in a study of STAT3 mutations in large granular lymphocyte leukemia. Study-level findings and limits: At least one immunodominant TCR beta clonotype appeared in every T-cell large granular lymphocyte leukemia patient.

For these TCRs, the target antigens are not known. Only in-frame clones appear in the TCRdb table, and some are missing; sequencing was by immunoSEQ multiplex PCR. The repertoire holds over 8,000 clones, with about 85% as singletons. The sample taken for sequencing was peripheral blood mononuclear cells. These receptors were obtained from a man aged 55 to 70 with T-cell large granular lymphocyte leukemia. Some clones in this sample may be carry-over from other donors' samples.

The chain uses TRBV30 and TRBJ1-6; TRBD1 matches 9 bases. The CDR3 runs to 13 residues. Trimming removed 7 bases from V and 10 bases from J; junction bases left unmatched: 8. Looked up from germline, CDR1 is GTSNPN and CDR2 is SVGIG (reference sequence). CDR3 amino acids: CASTGTGSSPLHF. In DNA, the CDR3 is TGTGCCTCCACCGGGACAGGGAGCTCACCCCTCCACTTT.

This chain uses TRBV6-5 with TRBJ2-4, with D tentatively TRBD1 (7 bases). V lost 3 bases and J lost 6, with 18 bases in between. Germline values: CDR1 MNHEY, CDR2 SVGAGI. This CDR3 region has 16 residues. CDR3 in amino acids: CASSYGGGASPNIQYF. CDR3 nucleotides: TGTGCCAGCAGTTATGGAGGGGGCGCCTCCCCAAACATTCAGTACTTC.

The chain uses TRBV9 and TRBJ1-6, with D unresolved. The CDR3 has 14 amino acids. V lost 0 bases and J lost 5, with 6 bases in between. Per the germline V gene, CDR1 is SGDLS and CDR2 is YYNGEE. CDR3 in amino acids: CASSVAGHNSPLHF. The CDR3 coding sequence is TGTGCCAGCAGCGTAGCCGGTCATAATTCACCCCTCCACTTT.

The V gene is TRBV7-2, the J gene TRBJ2-5; 9 bases map to TRBD1. This CDR3 has 12 amino acids. The germline V gene encodes CDR1 SGHTA and CDR2 FQGNSA. The CDR3 reads CAEGDRVGTQYF. The CDR3 DNA is TGTGCGGAGGGGGACAGGGTAGGGACCCAGTACTTC.

The J gene is TRBJ1-1, the V gene TRBV9; D unclear. Trimming took off 0 bases at V and 5 bases at J, with 11 bases between the two ends. The CDR3 sequence is 14 residues long. Germline loops: CDR1 SGDLS, CDR2 YYNGEE. This CDR3 reads CASSVDAGWTEAFF. The CDR3 nucleotides read TGTGCCAGCAGCGTAGATGCGGGGTGGACTGAAGCTTTCTTT.

The rearrangement uses TRBV15 and TRBJ2-1, with D tentatively TRBD2 (5 bases). The V and J ends lost 1 base and 5 bases respectively, with 9 bases between them. The V gene's germline CDR1 is LNHNV and CDR2 YYDKDF (reference sequence). The CDR3 has 14 amino acids. As DNA, the CDR3 is TGTGCCACCAGCAGAGGGGGAGACAACAATGAGCAGTTCTTC. Protein: CATSRGGDNNEQFF.

The J gene is TRBJ1-1, the V gene TRBV28; D is perhaps TRBD1 (6 bases). This CDR3 has 12 residues. V gave up 3 bases and J gave up 10 bases, with 12 bases separating them. CDR1 is MDHEN and CDR2 is SYDVKM in the germline V gene. Here the CDR3 DNA reads TGTGCCAGCAGTTTGCTAACAGGGAGAGCTTTCTTT. It encodes CASSLLTGRAFF.

The chain combines TRBV29-1 with TRBJ2-7, with TRBD1 matching over 9 bases. Germline-derived CDR1 and CDR2 are SQVTM and ANQGSEA. The CDR3 runs to 13 residues. V was clipped by 5 bases and J by 3 bases; unmatched bases: 5. The CDR3 DNA follows: TGCAGCGTTAAATCGACAGGGGGCTACGAGCAGTACTTC. Translated, it gives CSVKSTGGYEQYF.

The chain employs TRBV5-1 and TRBJ1-1, with a possible D match to TRBD1 (6 bases). The V end was cut by 5 bases, the J end by 7 bases, with 15 bases between. Germline V lookup: CDR1 SGHRS, CDR2 YFSETQ. There are 13 residues in the CDR3. The CDR3 DNA reads as TGCGCCAGCAGGGCAGGCCCCAGGGGTGAAGCTTTCTTT. Translated, it gives CASRAGPRGEAFF.

The sample holds one count of this clone. The chain has TRBV4-2 and TRBJ2-2, with no clear D. The CDR3 runs to 15 residues. Deletions cut 0 bases from V and 8 bases from J, with 13 bases between. Germline V gene data show CDR1 as LGHNA and CDR2 as YNFKEQ. The DNA for the CDR3 is TGTGCCAGCAGCCAAGATGCTAGATGGACGGGGGAGCTGTTTTTT. Translated, it gives CASSQDARWTGELFF.

The chain joins TRBV2 to TRBJ2-1; perhaps TRBD1 as D (5 bases). From germline, CDR1 is SNHLY and CDR2 FYNNEI. The CDR3 loop spans 15 amino acids. V lost 6 bases to trimming and J lost 5 bases, with 17 bases between them. This CDR3 reads CASRRQRQTNNEQFF. In nucleotides, the CDR3 is TGTGCCAGCAGGCGACAGCGCCAGACGAACAATGAGCAGTTCTTC.

The rearrangement joins TRBV29-1 to TRBJ2-1; D is perhaps TRBD1 or TRBD2 (5 bases each). Trimming removed 1 base from V and 0 bases from J, with 10 bases in between. CDR3 length: 15 residues. In germline, CDR1 is SQVTM, CDR2 ANQGSEA. The CDR3 bases are TGCAGCGTTGAAGGGGACGGCAGCTCCTACAATGAGCAGTTCTTC. Translating gives CSVEGDGSSYNEQFF.

This clone was counted between two and nine times. The rearrangement links TRBV21-1 to TRBJ2-3; whether TRBD2, the table's D call, matches the DNA was not checked. TRBV21-1 is a listed pseudogene. This CDR3 contains 16 residues. CDR3 nucleotides: TGTGCCAGCAGCATCCTAGCGGGAGGGATAACAGATACGCAGTATTTT. It encodes CASSILAGGITDTQYF.

DNA of the CDR3: TGTGCCAGCAGCTTAGGGGCAACCAACAATGAGCAGTTCTTC. Translated, it gives CASSLGATNNEQFF. The V call is TRBV7-3, the J call TRBJ2-1; D perhaps matches TRBD1 (5 bases). Germline V gene sequence: CDR1 SGHTA, CDR2 FQGTGA. The CDR3 sequence is 14 residues long. The ends were cut back, 2 bases at V and 5 bases at J, with 10 bases in the middle. The full variable domain, with the rest looked up from reference TRBV7-3 and TRBJ2-1, is GAGVSQTPSNKVTEKGKYVELRCDPISGHTALYWYRQSLGQGPEFLIYFQGTGAADDSGLPNDRFFAVRPEGSVSTLKIQRTERGDSAVYLCASSLGATNNEQFFGPGTRLTVL.

The chain carries TRBV6-4 and TRBJ2-2; TRBD1 matches at 8 bases. The J segment lost 5 bases and the V segment lost 6 bases, leaving 5 bases of the junction unmatched. This CDR3 is 14 amino acids long. Germline-derived CDR1 and CDR2 are MRHNA and SNTAGT. CDR3 protein: CASRQDRATGELFF. The CDR3 DNA reads as TGTGCCAGCAGACAGGACAGGGCGACCGGGGAGCTGTTTTTT.

For the CDR3, the DNA is TGCGCCAGCAGGGCGGGACGGGGTTGGCCGACCGGGGAGCTGTTTTTT. This codes for CASRAGRGWPTGELFF. The rearrangement joins TRBV5-1 to TRBJ2-2; TRBD2 might be the D (6 bases). Germline V gene lookup returns CDR1 SGHRS and CDR2 YFSETQ. This CDR3 spans 16 amino acids. V was pared by 5 bases and J by 5 bases, with 19 bases between.

This clone was detected only a few times. The chain joins TRBV7-2 to TRBJ2-1; D possibly corresponds to TRBD2 (6 bases). V shed 2 bases and J shed 9 bases, with 11 bases lying between them. Germline values: CDR1 SGHTA, CDR2 FQGNSA. This CDR3 has 13 amino acids. The DNA for the CDR3 is TGTGCCAGCAGCTTACACGGGAGAGGTGAGCAGTTCTTC. Translated, it gives CASSLHGRGEQFF.

The V and J genes are TRBV14 and TRBJ2-5; possible D gene TRBD1, 5 bases. The germline gives CDR1 SGHDN, CDR2 FVKESK. The CDR3 loop spans 12 amino acids. V was pared by 4 bases and J by 5 bases, with 8 bases between. The CDR3 here is CASSLNRETQYF. The CDR3 bases are TGTGCCAGCAGCCTGAACAGGGAGACCCAGTACTTC.

A single count supports this clone. V and J are TRBV9 and TRBJ2-6; the match to TRBD1 covers 7 bases. Trimming at V came to 4 bases and at J to 4 bases, leaving 5 bases not matched to a gene. This CDR3 has 15 residues. Germline assignment: CDR1 SGDLS and CDR2 YYNGEE. The CDR3 DNA is TGTGCCAGCAGCCCTCAGGGGGTCGGGGCCAACGTCCTGACTTTC. Protein: CASSPQGVGANVLTF.

The gene calls are TRBV18 and TRBJ1-4, with D possibly matching TRBD1 (6 bases). CDR3 length equals 15 residues. V was pared by 5 bases and J by 8 bases, with 18 bases between. Germline V lookup: CDR1 KGHSH, CDR2 LQKENI. CDR3 amino acids: CASSERSGVREKLFF. DNA for the CDR3: TGTGCCAGCTCAGAAAGATCAGGGGTACGGGAAAAACTGTTTTTT.

The chain joins TRBV7-6 to TRBJ2-3, with 8 positions matching TRBD2. From germline, CDR1 is SGHVS and CDR2 FNYEAQ. The CDR3 is made up of 14 amino acids. V shed 3 bases and J 1 base; nucleotides not matched to a gene: 0. In DNA form, the CDR3 reads TGTGCCAGCAGCTTGCGGGGGGGCACAGATACGCAGTATTTT. The encoded protein is CASSLRGGTDTQYF.

The V gene is TRBV5-1, the J gene TRBJ2-7; 8 bases are a match to TRBD1. With 0 bases clipped from V and 4 bases from J, the junction kept 3 bases outside the gene matches. Germline lookup yields CDR1 SGHRS and CDR2 YFSETQ. The CDR3 consists of 14 residues. CDR3 sequence reads: CASSLAGDRYEQYF. The CDR3 coding sequence is TGCGCCAGCAGCTTGGCTGGGGACAGGTACGAGCAGTACTTC. The variable domain in full, with the rest retrieved from reference TRBV5-1 and TRBJ2-7, is KAGVTQTPRYLIKTRGQQVTLSCSPISGHRSVSWYQQTPGQGLQFLFEYFSETQRNKGNFPGRFSGRQFSNSRSEMNVSTLELGDSALYLCASSLAGDRYEQYFGPGTRLTVT.

This chain joins TRBV9 and TRBJ2-1; 9 nucleotides line up with TRBD2. CDR3 length: 16 amino acids. J gave up 8 bases and V 1 base, and 10 bases lay outside the gene matches. Per germline, CDR1 SGDLS and CDR2 YYNGEE. The CDR3 bases are TGTGCCAGCAGCGTAAGCGGCGGGAGGGGCTGGGATGAGCAGTTCTTC. Protein: CASSVSGGRGWDEQFF.

This chain connects TRBV7-2 to TRBJ2-7; 11 bases map to TRBD1. CDR1 is SGHTA, CDR2 FQGNSA, per germline. This CDR3 has 15 residues. V lost 5 bases and J lost 4; bases outside the gene matches: 7. The CDR3 here is CASSTDRGPRYEQYF. Here the CDR3 DNA reads TGTGCCAGCAGCACGGACAGGGGGCCCAGGTACGAGCAGTACTTC.

The genes are TRBV5-1 and TRBJ2-6; the D is unclear. Germline-derived CDR1 and CDR2 are SGHRS and YFSETQ. This CDR3 has 17 residues. The V end lost 2 bases, the J end lost 2 bases, and 14 bases lay between the germline ends. The CDR3 sequence is CASSLRVSVPGANVLTF. The CDR3 DNA is TGCGCCAGCAGCTTAAGAGTGTCGGTGCCTGGGGCCAACGTCCTGACTTTC.

V and J are TRBV27 and TRBJ2-7; no reliable D call. The CDR3 totals 14 residues. The germline V and J ends were trimmed by 2 bases and 2 bases, with 10 bases remaining between them. CDR1 MNHEY and CDR2 SMNVEV come from the germline V gene (reference sequence). The CDR3 DNA reads as TGTGCCAGCAGTTTAAATCCCGAACCCTACGAGCAGTACTTC. This codes for CASSLNPEPYEQYF.

The chain recombines TRBV7-6 with TRBJ2-7, with 9 bases aligning to TRBD1. This CDR3 comprises 15 residues. The germline CDR1 and CDR2 sequences are SGHVS and FNYEAQ. V lost 5 bases to trimming and J lost 2 bases; unmatched junction nucleotides: 7. The CDR3 DNA is TGTGCCAGCAGCCCTTCCGGGACAGGGCCCTACGAGCAGTACTTC. This translates into CASSPSGTGPYEQYF.

As to this clone: Germline and junction disagree at one end, which may indicate a read error. The rearrangement joins TRBV5-1 to TRBJ1-1, with 8 positions matching TRBD1. Per the germline V gene, CDR1 is SGHRS and CDR2 is YFSETQ. The CDR3 extends over 14 amino acids. As DNA, the CDR3 is TGCGCCAGCAGCTTGGCCCCAGGACAGGGTTATGGATGGTTT. It specifies CASSLAPGQGYGWF.

The chain employs TRBV19 and TRBJ1-5; 7 positions agree with TRBD1. The CDR3 is 15 amino acids. Germline V CDR1 and CDR2: LNHDA, SQIVND (reference sequence). J lost 2 bases, V lost 5 bases, and 6 bases had no gene match. The DNA for the CDR3 is TGTGCCAGTAGTCGACAGGGCGGGGGCAATCAGCCCCAGCATTTT. Translated: CASSRQGGGNQPQHF. Supplemented by reference TRBV19 and TRBJ1-5, the full variable domain reads DGGITQSPKYLFRKEGQNVTLSCEQNLNHDAMYWYRQDPGQGLRLIYYSQIVNDFQKGDIAEGYSVSREKKESFPLTVTSAQKNPTAFYLCASSRQGGGNQPQHFGDGTRLSIL.